The 15 T cell receptor beta chains reported below all come from one sample, sequenced in a study of T cell responses to AZD1222 COVID-19 vaccine. Clones were sequenced by immunoSEQ multiplex PCR, and TCRdb holds only the in-frame ones, with some missing. The table includes 95,000 to 100,000 clones, 85% to 90% detected once. Sequenced here: peripheral blood, sampled on day 0 of AZD1222 vaccination. These receptors came from an adult in good health.

V usage is TRBV28 and J usage is TRBJ2-1; D ambiguous. This CDR3 comprises 11 residues. Trimming stripped 2 bases from V and 15 bases from J, with 11 bases between. Germline V gene lookup returns CDR1 MDHEN and CDR2 SYDVKM. CDR3 bases: TGTGCCAGCAGTTTAGACGGTCCCCTGTTCTTC. Its protein is CASSLDGPLFF. Complete variable domain (other parts from reference TRBV28 and TRBJ2-1): DVKVTQSSRYLVKRTGEKVFLECVQDMDHENMFWYRQDPGLGLRLIYFSYDVKMKEKGDIPEGYSVSREKKERFSLILESASTNQTSMYLCASSLDGPLFFGPGTRLTVL.

CDR3 DNA sequence: TGTGCCAGTCAGGCCGGTTCTGGGGCCAACGTCCTGACTTTC. Its translation is CASQAGSGANVLTF. The genes are TRBV18 and TRBJ2-6; D gene ambiguous. This CDR3 is 14 amino acids long. The ends were cut back, 9 bases at V and 1 base at J, with 10 bases in the middle. Germline V lookup: CDR1 KGHSH, CDR2 LQKENI.

The V and J genes are TRBV10-3 and TRBJ1-3; unclear D gene. This CDR3 has 17 residues. The germline V and J ends were trimmed by 2 bases and 0 bases, with 14 bases remaining between them. The germline V gene encodes CDR1 ENHRY and CDR2 SYGVKD. DNA of the CDR3: TGTGCCATCAGTGAGGACCCGGCTAGATCCTCTGGAAACACCATATATTTT. It is translated as CAISEDPARSSGNTIYF.

Only one count was recorded for this clone. The rearrangement links TRBV5-4 to TRBJ1-3; maybe TRBD1 (5 bases). Germline V gene lookup returns CDR1 SGHNT and CDR2 YYREEE (reference sequence). V lost 6 bases to trimming and J lost 2 bases, with 15 bases between them. This CDR3 comprises 15 residues. CDR3: CASTFRGTAGNTIYF. DNA for the CDR3: TGTGCCAGCACCTTCCGTGGGACGGCTGGAAACACCATATATTTT.

This clone showed up just once. CDR3 sequence reads: CASSEIQGATYNEQFF. The DNA of the CDR3 is TGTGCCAGCAGTGAAATACAGGGGGCGACCTACAATGAGCAGTTCTTC. The chain is built from TRBV6-1 and TRBJ2-1; 9 nucleotides agree with TRBD1. V shed 2 bases and J 2 bases; nucleotides not matched to a gene: 4. CDR1 and CDR2 from the germline V gene are MNHNS and SASEGT. The CDR3 is 16 amino acids.

The rearrangement links TRBV5-1 to TRBJ2-7; 9 bases map to TRBD1. Germline lookup yields CDR1 SGHRS and CDR2 YFSETQ. Trimming removed 5 bases from V and 2 bases from J; junction bases left unmatched: 8. This CDR3 comprises 15 residues. As DNA, the CDR3 is TGCGCCAGCAGGGGGGGGACAGGGTGGACCTACGAGCAGTACTTC. Protein: CASRGGTGWTYEQYF. The full variable domain, rest sourced from reference TRBV5-1 and TRBJ2-7, is KAGVTQTPRYLIKTRGQQVTLSCSPISGHRSVSWYQQTPGQGLQFLFEYFSETQRNKGNFPGRFSGRQFSNSRSEMNVSTLELGDSALYLCASRGGTGWTYEQYFGPGTRLTVT.

This rearrangement joins TRBV29-1 to TRBJ1-2, with no clear D. Trimming took 0 bases from V and 8 from J, leaving 13 bases between them. The length of the CDR3 is 13 residues. The germline V gene encodes CDR1 SQVTM and CDR2 ANQGSEA. The CDR3 DNA reads TGCAGCGTTGAAGATCGAGGGTTCGGGGGCTACACCTTC. Its protein is CSVEDRGFGGYTF.

The V call is TRBV6-5, the J call TRBJ1-5, with D possibly TRBD1 on 5 matching bases. Germline CDR1 MNHEY, CDR2 SVGAGI. The CDR3 covers 15 residues. Trimming shortened V by 6 bases and J by 4 bases, and 16 bases separated the two germline ends. CDR3 region: CASSPRVGGNQPQHF. CDR3 bases: TGTGCCAGCAGCCCCCGGGTGGGGGGGAATCAGCCCCAGCATTTT.

The chain has TRBV7-2 and TRBJ1-2; no clear D gene. Germline assignment: CDR1 SGHTA and CDR2 FQGNSA. The CDR3 is 15 residues long. V lost 6 bases, J lost 1 base, and 15 bases lay in between. Here the CDR3 DNA reads TGTGCCAGCAGACCGCTTGGGGTTAGTAACTATGGCTACACCTTC. Translation: CASRPLGVSNYGYTF.

The V and J genes are TRBV18 and TRBJ2-7; 7 bases match TRBD1. V dropped 6 bases and J dropped 6; count of bases not matched to a gene: 5. CDR1 is KGHSH and CDR2 is LQKENI in the germline V gene. CDR3 length equals 12 residues. The CDR3 nucleotides read TGTGCCAGCTCCGAGTCAGGGGGCGAGCAGTACTTC. It is translated as CASSESGGEQYF.

V usage is TRBV2 and J usage is TRBJ1-3; D unresolved. Germline CDR1 and CDR2: SNHLY and FYNNEI. The CDR3 spans 17 residues. V dropped 4 bases and J dropped 3 bases, with 19 bases sitting between them. For the CDR3, the DNA is TGTGCCAGCAGTGCCACCGGGAGAGGAGGAGGTGGAAACACCATATATTTT. Its translation: CASSATGRGGGGNTIYF.

The V gene is TRBV6-2 or TRBV6-3, the J gene TRBJ2-3; 8 nucleotides match TRBD2. Looked up from germline, CDR1 is MNHEY and CDR2 is SVGEGT. This CDR3 is 16 amino acids long. Trimming removed 7 bases from V and 6 bases from J; junction bases left unmatched: 15. CDR3 DNA: TGTGCCAGCAACCCGGGATCAAGCGGGAGTGGGGATACGCAGTATTTT. This codes for CASNPGSSGSGDTQYF.

The chain has TRBV3-1 (or the pseudogene TRBV3-2) and TRBJ2-7, with 7 bases lining up with TRBD1. The CDR3 runs to 18 residues. The germline gives CDR1 LGHDT, CDR2 YNNKEL (reference sequence). J gave up 5 bases and V 5 bases, and 21 bases lay outside the gene matches. CDR3 amino acids: CASSYRSHGTGASHEQYF. For the CDR3, the DNA is TGTGCCAGCAGCTATCGGAGCCATGGCACAGGGGCCTCTCACGAGCAGTACTTC.

The rearrangement joins TRBV14 to TRBJ2-7, with D possibly being TRBD1 (6 bases). CDR1 and CDR2 from the germline V gene are SGHDN and FVKESK. This CDR3 contains 14 residues. V dropped 4 bases and J dropped 3 bases, with 13 bases sitting between them. The CDR3 DNA is TGTGCCAGCAGCCCGCGGACAGACGGCTACGAGCAGTACTTC. Encoded protein: CASSPRTDGYEQYF.

The J gene is TRBJ1-5, the V gene TRBV30, with D tentatively TRBD1 (5 bases). The CDR3 has 13 amino acids. The germline V gene encodes CDR1 GTSNPN and CDR2 SVGIG (reference sequence). With 1 base removed from V and 5 bases from J, the gap between germline ends came to 9 bases. The CDR3 reads CAWSDGGYQPQHF. The CDR3 DNA follows: TGTGCCTGGAGTGATGGGGGATATCAGCCCCAGCATTTT. Full variable domain (outside the CDR3, taken from reference TRBV30 and TRBJ1-5): SQTIHQWPATLVQPVGSPLSLECTVEGTSNPNLYWYRQAAGRGLQLLFYSVGIGQISSEVPQNLSASRPQDRQFILSSKKLLLSDSGFYLCAWSDGGYQPQHFGDGTRLSIL.